Listed below are T cell receptor beta chains from one sample, sequenced in a study of T cells in Graves' hyperthyroidism and ophthalmopathy. MiXCR, applied by TCRdb to the multiplex PCR reads, yields one record per CDR3 protein. The sample lists roughly 550,000 distinct CDR3 sequences, 15% to 20% occurring once. The sequencing sample was made of blood. Receptor source: a woman in her 30s with Graves' ophthalmopathy. Both conserved end residues are part of each CDR3. A D gene is named only where the DNA matches it firmly. Some rows mark clone size as missing; the rest say once, few, many or name a class of expanded clone.

CDR3 protein,CDR3 DNA,CDR3 length,J gene,D gene,V gene,clone size
CASSPSGGDYEQYF,TGTGCCAGTAGTCCTAGCGGGGGAGACTACGAGCAGTACTTC,14,TRBJ2-7,TRBD2,TRBV19,-
CASSVLLAGPYNEQFF,TGTGCCAGCAGTGTTCTTCTAGCGGGACCCTACAATGAGCAGTTCTTC,16,TRBJ2-1,TRBD2,TRBV6-2/TRBV6-3,once
CASSLVSGISYEQYF,TGTGCCAGCAGCTTGGTAAGCGGGATCTCCTACGAGCAGTACTTC,15,TRBJ2-7,TRBD2,TRBV11-2,many
CASSSLDRDYYGYTF,TGTGCCAGCAGCTCCCTGGACAGGGATTACTATGGCTACACCTTC,15,TRBJ1-2,TRBD1,TRBV7-2,-
CASSRGNPVIYEQYF,TGTGCCAGCAGTCGAGGGAACCCGGTTATCTACGAGCAGTACTTC,15,TRBJ2-7,-,TRBV27,many
CSARGGQGYQPQHF,TGCAGTGCTAGAGGCGGACAGGGTTATCAGCCCCAGCATTTT,14,TRBJ1-5,TRBD1,TRBV20-1,-
CASSFPQANEAFF,TGTGCCAGCAGTTTCCCTCAGGCTAATGAAGCTTTCTTT,13,TRBJ1-1,-,TRBV28,-
CSVVVSSYNEQFF,TGCAGCGTTGTGGTCAGCTCCTACAATGAGCAGTTCTTC,13,TRBJ2-1,-,TRBV29-1,many
CASSYAGQDTEAFF,TGTGCCAGCAGTTACGCAGGGCAGGACACTGAAGCTTTCTTT,14,TRBJ1-1,-,TRBV6-5,-
CASSPPGELFF,TGCGCCAGCAGCCCACCCGGGGAGCTGTTTTTT,11,TRBJ2-2,-,TRBV5-1,many
CAISESAREKNEQYF,TGTGCCATCAGTGAGTCGGCGAGGGAGAAAAACGAGCAGTACTTC,15,TRBJ2-7,-,TRBV10-3,-
CASSPGTFLYEQYF,TGTGCCAGCAGTCCCGGGACATTTCTATACGAGCAGTACTTC,14,TRBJ2-7,-,TRBV28,many
CASSRGGGEETQYF,TGCGCCAGCAGCCGGGGGGGGGGCGAGGAGACCCAGTACTTC,14,TRBJ2-5,TRBD2,TRBV5-1,few
CASSIRTSGSRGAKNIQYF,TGTGCCAGCAGCATTCGGACTAGCGGGAGCCGGGGAGCCAAAAACATTCAGTACTTC,19,TRBJ2-4,TRBD2,TRBV6-2/TRBV6-3,-
CAIHSATNYGYTF,TGTGCCATTCACAGCGCCACTAACTATGGCTACACCTTC,13,TRBJ1-2,-,TRBV19,-
CSARVLGGTPSSYEQYF,TGCAGTGCTAGAGTCTTGGGCGGGACACCGAGCTCCTACGAGCAGTACTTC,17,TRBJ2-7,-,TRBV20-1,many
CASNTGFTDTQYF,TGTGCCAGTAACACAGGCTTCACAGATACGCAGTATTTT,13,TRBJ2-3,-,TRBV19,-
CASSYSPGGRDGYTF,TGTGCCAGCAGTTACTCTCCAGGGGGTAGGGATGGCTACACCTTC,15,TRBJ1-2,TRBD1,TRBV6-5,few
CASSVDGLAGTEQYF,TGTGCCAGCAGCGTAGATGGTCTAGCGGGAACCGAGCAGTACTTC,15,TRBJ2-7,TRBD2,TRBV9,few
CASSQIEEGTTDTQYF,TGTGCCAGCAGCCAAATCGAGGAGGGGACAACAGATACGCAGTATTTT,16,TRBJ2-3,-,TRBV16,few
CSASLRTGSYNEQFF,TGCAGTGCTAGTTTGAGAACAGGTTCCTACAATGAGCAGTTCTTC,15,TRBJ2-1,-,TRBV20-1,few
CAVGIGRQETQYF,TGTGCCGTGGGGATTGGACGGCAAGAGACCCAGTACTTC,13,TRBJ2-5,-,TRBV30,-
CASSLEWGTLNIQYF,TGTGCCAGCAGTTTAGAGTGGGGGACCCTAAACATTCAGTACTTC,15,TRBJ2-4,-,TRBV12-3/TRBV12-4,-
CASSPRQGSYGYTF,TGTGCCAGCAGCCCGAGACAGGGCAGCTATGGCTACACCTTC,14,TRBJ1-2,TRBD1,TRBV7-2,many
CASSFMTGGYNEQFF,TGTGCCAGCAGCTTTATGACAGGGGGATACAATGAGCAGTTCTTC,15,TRBJ2-1,TRBD1,TRBV7-2,-
CASSPDRTSGRKGGGELFF,TGTGCCAGCAGCCCCGATCGGACTAGCGGGAGAAAGGGTGGCGGGGAGCTGTTTTTT,19,TRBJ2-2,TRBD2,TRBV7-6,few
CASSRDFLYEQYF,TGCGCCAGCAGTCGGGACTTCCTATACGAGCAGTACTTC,13,TRBJ2-7,-,TRBV5-1,-
CASSRMRGAGGELFF,TGTGCCAGCAGCCGGATGAGGGGCGCCGGCGGGGAGCTGTTTTTT,15,TRBJ2-2,-,TRBV11-3,few
CSASTQETQYF,TGCAGTGCTAGCACCCAAGAGACCCAGTACTTC,11,TRBJ2-5,-,TRBV20-1,few
CASSHYRRPGANVLTF,TGTGCCAGCAGCCACTACCGGAGGCCTGGGGCCAACGTCCTGACTTTC,16,TRBJ2-6,-,TRBV3-2,few
CASSIYSGGSYEQYF,TGTGCCAGTAGTATCTATAGCGGTGGATCCTACGAGCAGTACTTC,15,TRBJ2-7,-,TRBV19,many
CSAERLRGDTQYF,TGCAGTGCTGAGCGCCTTAGGGGGGATACGCAGTATTTT,13,TRBJ2-3,-,TRBV20-1,-
CASSQDGGGSSTDTQYF,TGCGCCAGCAGCCAAGATGGGGGGGGCTCTAGCACAGATACGCAGTATTTT,17,TRBJ2-3,-,TRBV4-3,-
CASSYLYLGTNNEQFF,TGTGCCAGCAGTTACCTCTACTTGGGGACGAACAATGAGCAGTTCTTC,16,TRBJ2-1,-,TRBV6-2/TRBV6-3,-
CASSLGLGSGEQYF,TGTGCCAGCAGCTTAGGTCTGGGATCGGGCGAGCAGTACTTC,14,TRBJ2-7,-,TRBV7-8,many
CASSIRGLPFYEQYF,TGTGCCAGCAGTATCAGGGGGTTACCCTTCTACGAGCAGTACTTC,15,TRBJ2-7,TRBD1,TRBV12-3/TRBV12-4,many
CASRVTGGAKNIQYF,TGTGCCAGCAGGGTCACAGGGGGAGCCAAAAACATTCAGTACTTC,15,TRBJ2-4,TRBD1,TRBV2,few
CASSSSGTALPGEQYF,TGTGCCAGCAGTTCGTCCGGGACGGCCTTACCGGGGGAGCAGTACTTC,16,TRBJ2-7,-,TRBV12-3/TRBV12-4,many
CASSLSKDTQYF,TGTGCCAGCAGCTTAAGCAAAGATACGCAGTATTTT,12,TRBJ2-3,-,TRBV7-9,few
CASRDYHYEQYF,TGTGCCAGCCGGGACTACCACTACGAGCAGTACTTC,12,TRBJ2-7,TRBD2,TRBV25-1,-
CSAPRGAGGPGNEKLFF,TGCAGTGCGCCGAGGGGGGCTGGGGGGCCCGGAAATGAAAAACTGTTTTTT,17,TRBJ1-4,-,TRBV20-1,many
CSAFASDPSEQYF,TGCAGTGCTTTTGCATCTGACCCTAGCGAGCAGTACTTC,13,TRBJ2-7,-,TRBV20-1,-
CASRRTSRNEQFF,TGTGCCAGCAGGAGGACTAGCCGGAATGAGCAGTTCTTC,13,TRBJ2-1,TRBD2,TRBV2,many
CASSQDRGRNSPLHF,TGCGCCAGCAGCCAAGACAGGGGGCGTAATTCACCCCTCCACTTT,15,TRBJ1-6,TRBD1,TRBV4-3,once
CSVEGVLGSSSYEQYF,TGCAGCGTTGAAGGGGTGTTGGGCAGTAGCTCCTACGAGCAGTACTTC,16,TRBJ2-7,-,TRBV29-1,few
CASSSRQGMNEQYF,TGTGCCAGCAGCTCCCGACAGGGTATGAACGAGCAGTACTTC,14,TRBJ2-7,TRBD1,TRBV7-2,many
CASSYPTGEIRDEQYF,TGTGCCAGCAGTTACCCGACAGGGGAGATTCGGGACGAGCAGTACTTC,16,TRBJ2-7,TRBD1,TRBV6-2/TRBV6-3,-
CASSAISGKTYEQYF,TGTGCCAGCAGCGCCATTAGCGGGAAAACCTACGAGCAGTACTTC,15,TRBJ2-7,TRBD2,TRBV9,-